Each of the 14 T cell receptor beta chains below was sequenced from the same sample in a study of T-cell memory formation after mild COVID-19 (dated by TCRdb to the early 2020s). Libraries were prepared through 5' RACE. Instrument used: Illumina NovaSeq 6000. Starting from the raw public reads, TCRdb applied fastp trimming at Q25, assembled clones with MiXCR and retained in-frame beta chains. For every CDR3 protein sequence, its rows merge into one entry that carries the most common genes and DNA. The sample table records 550,000 to 650,000 distinct CDR3 sequences; 17% of these occur just once. Of the sample, less than 10% is held by the ten largest clones. The sequenced material came from PBMCs or a T cell subset sorted from them (not recorded which). Receptor source: an adult woman who had mild COVID-19 (a few samples of this study predate the infection). The sample titles of this study are shuffled in the database, so cell type and time point are left out; the donor was told from shared clones.

This clonotype appeared a few times. J is TRBJ2-1 and V is TRBV20-1; D is perhaps TRBD2 (6 bases). The CDR3 contains 16 residues. Trimming removed 4 bases from V and 5 bases from J, with 21 bases in between. Looked up from germline, CDR1 is DFQATT and CDR2 is SNEGSKA (reference sequence). The CDR3 loop reads CSATRMGLSSHNEQFF. The CDR3 nucleotides read TGCAGTGCTACCCGGATGGGACTCTCTAGCCACAATGAGCAGTTCTTC.

The chain links TRBV11-2 to TRBJ2-1, with TRBD2 identical over 7 bases. Germline CDR1 and CDR2: SGHAT and FQNNGV. This CDR3 has 15 residues. V was clipped by 6 bases and J by 2 bases; unmatched bases: 7. CDR3 in DNA: TGTGCCAGCAGTCCGACTAGCAGACCCTACAATGAGCAGTTCTTC. This translates into CASSPTSRPYNEQFF.

The CDR3 sequence is CASRISGRGRETQYF. The CDR3 region has the DNA TGTGCCAGCAGAATCAGCGGGAGGGGCCGAGAGACCCAGTACTTC. The chain employs TRBV12-3 or TRBV12-4 and TRBJ2-5; 10 bases match TRBD2. V dropped 6 bases and J dropped 4; count of bases not matched to a gene: 8. This CDR3 comprises 15 residues.

In this sample, this clonotype turned up a few times. The gene calls are TRBV7-2 and TRBJ2-3, with D perhaps being TRBD1 or TRBD2 (5 bases each). The V end was cut by 5 bases, the J end by 4 bases, with 16 bases between. CDR1 SGHTA and CDR2 FQGNSA come from the germline V gene. The CDR3 runs 15 residues. The CDR3 sequence is CASSILGARSDTQYF. The CDR3 bases are TGTGCCAGCAGCATCCTCGGGGCTAGGTCAGATACGCAGTATTTT.

The rearrangement links TRBV27 to TRBJ2-7; D may match TRBD1 or TRBD2 (5 bases each). Trimming shortened V by 3 bases and J by 7 bases, and 16 bases separated the two germline ends. Germline lookup yields CDR1 MNHEY and CDR2 SMNVEV (reference sequence). The CDR3 runs to 14 residues. In DNA, the CDR3 is TGTGCCAGCAGTTTTAATGGGGTGGGGGTTGAGCAGTACTTC. Translation: CASSFNGVGVEQYF.

This clonotype was seen only a few times. This chain links TRBV5-6 with TRBJ2-5; TRBD2 matches 10 bases. Trimming took 4 bases from V and 0 from J; bases not matched to a gene: 3. Germline V CDR1 and CDR2: SGHDT, YYEEEE. The CDR3 totals 15 residues. CDR3 sequence (DNA): TGTGCCAGCAGCCAGGGACTAGCGAACCAAGAGACCCAGTACTTC. Translating it yields CASSQGLANQETQYF.

This clonotype was counted once. The CDR3 DNA follows: TGTGCCAGCAGCGTAGTACCAGTAAGCTCCTACAATGAGCAGTTCTTC. Residues: CASSVVPVSSYNEQFF. The chain has TRBV9 and TRBJ2-1; D remains unclear. V lost 0 bases and J 0 bases, leaving 10 bases between the germline ends. CDR1 SGDLS and CDR2 YYNGEE come from the germline V gene. The CDR3 has 16 amino acids.

In its sample, this clonotype was seen a few times. The chain uses TRBV5-4 and TRBJ2-4, with D possibly matching TRBD1 (7 bases). CDR1 is SGHNT and CDR2 is YYREEE in the germline V gene (reference sequence). The CDR3 extends over 17 amino acids. V lost 0 bases and J lost 0, with 13 bases in between. CDR3 DNA: TGTGCCAGCAGCTTGGGATCAGGGGGGATAGCCAAAAACATTCAGTACTTC. Translated: CASSLGSGGIAKNIQYF.

This clonotype has only a few counts. CDR3 residues: CASIPSGARAYTF. CDR3 nucleotide sequence: TGTGCCAGCATCCCGTCGGGAGCACGGGCCTACACCTTC. The V and J genes are TRBV7-9 and TRBJ1-2; no clear D gene. Trimming cost V 7 bases and J 10 bases, with 19 bases left between them. Looked up from germline, CDR1 is SEHNR and CDR2 is FQNEAQ (reference sequence). The CDR3 sequence is 13 residues long.

This clonotype has only one observation. This is likely a read error, given that the CDR3 carries no conserved phenylalanine or tryptophan at its end. This chain uses TRBV10-3 with TRBJ2-1; weak D call: TRBD2 (5 bases). This CDR3 is built from 12 residues. The ends were cut back, 8 bases at V and 7 bases at J, with 12 bases in the middle. The germline CDR1 and CDR2 sequences are ENHRY and SYGVKD. CDR3 loop: CAIREGRNEQFL. Written as DNA, the CDR3 is TGTGCCATCCGCGAGGGCCGGAATGAGCAGTTCTTA.

This clonotype was counted between two and nine times. CDR3 sequence (DNA): TGTGCCAGCAGTTGGGCAGCCCACCTCTCTCTCGACGAGCAGTACTTC. This codes for CASSWAAHLSLDEQYF. The chain combines TRBV12-3 or TRBV12-4 with TRBJ2-7; D is undetermined. Trimming removed 4 bases at V and 5 bases at J, with 21 bases between. CDR3 length: 16 amino acids.

This clonotype has more than one count but fewer than ten. The chain recombines TRBV5-5 with TRBJ2-5; the D is unclear. The germline V gene encodes CDR1 SGHKS and CDR2 YYEKEE (reference sequence). The V end lost 4 bases, the J end lost 4 bases, and 8 bases lay between the germline ends. This CDR3 contains 12 residues. The CDR3 reads CASSHRGETQYF. As DNA, the CDR3 is TGTGCCAGCAGCCATAGAGGAGAGACCCAGTACTTC.

This clonotype appeared many times. The V gene is TRBV12-5, the J gene TRBJ1-1; 7 positions match TRBD1. Trimming cost V 6 bases and J 6 bases; bases outside gene matches: 7. CDR1 and CDR2 (germline): LGHNT, FRNRAP. The CDR3 has 13 amino acids. CDR3 sequence (DNA): TGTGCTAGTGGCCTGACAGGGCAGGCTGAAGCTTTCTTT. As protein: CASGLTGQAEAFF. Full variable domain (rest looked up from reference TRBV12-5 and TRBJ1-1): DARVTQTPRHKVTEMGQEVTMRCQPILGHNTVFWYRQTMMQGLELLAYFRNRAPLDDSGMPKDRFSAEMPDATLATLKIQPSEPRDSAVYFCASGLTGQAEAFFGQGTRLTVV.

The chain employs TRBV5-5 and TRBJ1-1; TRBD1 is a possible D gene (5 bases). The V end lost 0 bases, the J end lost 1 base, and 13 bases lay between the germline ends. Germline CDR1 reads SGHKS; CDR2 reads YYEKEE (reference sequence). The CDR3 consists of 16 residues. CDR3 amino acids: CASSLAVFQGNTEAFF. Written as DNA, the CDR3 is TGTGCCAGCAGCTTGGCCGTGTTTCAGGGGAACACTGAAGCTTTCTTT.